This record covers a single TCR beta chain. Its antigen is not known. This entry is derived from a study of lymphopenia after photon versus proton radiotherapy. Whole-study findings and limits: Photon-treated patients lost naive T cells and TCR diversity; proton-treated stayed stable. Oligoclonal CD8+ Temra expansion after nadir drove photon patients' diversity drop.

Produced via immunoSEQ multiplex PCR; TCRdb's table is partial and in-frame only. Of about 83,000 clones in the sample, around four fifths were seen once. The germline V gene has CDR1 MNHNY and CDR2 SVGAGI (reference sequence). The V end was cut by 7 bases, the J end by 6 bases, with 16 bases between. The CDR3 has 13 residues. The chain joins TRBV6-6 to TRBJ2-7; tentatively, D is TRBD1 (5 bases). The material was peripheral blood, obtained from a patient treated with proton-based radiotherapy. This TCR came from a man aged 55 to 69 with pancreatic cancer. In nucleotides, the CDR3 is TGTGCCAGCAACATGCCGGGTCAGGGCGAGCAGTACTTC. Its protein is CASNMPGQGEQYF.